These 15 T cell receptor beta chains originate from one sample sequenced in a study of blood T cell repertoires in COVID-19. Assay used: immunoSEQ multiplex PCR; TCRdb lists only in-frame clones, some missing. Here the sample spans approximately 160,000 clones, about 88% being singletons. The sequenced sample consisted of PBMCs or T cells enriched from blood (not recorded which). The source of these receptors is a man aged 50 or older who had recovered from COVID-19.

The chain recombines TRBV11-2 with TRBJ1-4; 8 nucleotides line up with TRBD1. Germline CDR1 is SGHAT and CDR2 is FQNNGV. The ends lost 3 bases at V and 4 bases at J; junction bases unmatched: 1. CDR3 length: 14 residues. The CDR3 sequence is CASSFGQGNEKLFF. The CDR3 nucleotides read TGTGCCAGCAGCTTCGGACAGGGTAATGAAAAACTGTTTTTT.

This chain uses TRBV7-2 with TRBJ1-1; D is ambiguous. Germline loops: CDR1 SGHTA, CDR2 FQGNSA. The V end lost 5 bases, the J end lost 3 bases, and 7 bases lay between the germline ends. The CDR3 runs to 12 residues. CDR3 bases: TGTGCCAGCAGCCCGGAGTACACTGAAGCTTTCTTT. As protein: CASSPEYTEAFF.

The chain has TRBV7-9 and TRBJ1-6; TRBD1 aligns across 9 bases. The CDR3 consists of 16 residues. J was trimmed by 9 bases and V by 4 bases; bases with no gene match: 10. From germline, CDR1 is SEHNR and CDR2 FQNEAQ (reference sequence). The CDR3 DNA follows: TGTGCCAGCAGCTCAACAGGGGGCAGGTACGGTTCACCCCTCCACTTT. This sequence encodes CASSSTGGRYGSPLHF. The full variable domain, with the rest looked up from reference TRBV7-9 and TRBJ1-6, is DTGVSQNPRHKITKRGQNVTFRCDPISEHNRLYWYRQTLGQGPEFLTYFQNEAQLEKSRLLSDRFSAERPKGSFSTLEIQRTEQGDSAMYLCASSSTGGRYGSPLHFGNGTRLTVT.

The genes are TRBV12-5 and TRBJ1-4; TRBD1 might be the D (6 bases). The ends were cut back, 8 bases at V and 1 base at J, with 8 bases in the middle. Germline-derived CDR1 and CDR2 are LGHNT and FRNRAP. This CDR3 region has 13 residues. CDR3 DNA: TGTGCTAGTCAGGGGCTAACTAATGAAAAACTGTTTTTT. As protein: CASQGLTNEKLFF.

The chain carries TRBV6-5 and TRBJ1-6; D ambiguous. The CDR3 runs to 15 residues. In germline, CDR1 is MNHEY, CDR2 SVGAGI. Trimming removed 7 bases from V and 10 bases from J, with 20 bases in between. The CDR3 loop is CASNEPRRLQSPLHF. CDR3 DNA sequence: TGTGCCAGCAACGAACCCCGGAGGCTCCAATCACCCCTCCACTTT.

The rearrangement links TRBV6-5 to TRBJ2-7; 8 nucleotides line up with TRBD1. Losses at the gene ends were 6 bases for V and 1 base for J; bases not matched to a gene: 8. Germline V gives CDR1 MNHEY, CDR2 SVGAGI. The CDR3 sequence is 15 residues long. The CDR3 nucleotides read TGTGCCAGCAGCGGGGACAGGTTCCGTTCCTACGAGCAGTACTTC. Protein product: CASSGDRFRSYEQYF.

This clone came up once. The gene calls are TRBV7-9 and TRBJ1-2; D not resolved. The length of the CDR3 is 13 residues. V dropped 3 bases and J dropped 8 bases, with 13 bases sitting between them. The germline V gene has CDR1 SEHNR and CDR2 FQNEAQ (reference sequence). The CDR3 sequence is CASSLGPQYGYTF. In DNA form, the CDR3 reads TGTGCCAGCAGCTTGGGCCCCCAATACGGCTACACCTTC.

This chain connects TRBV29-1 to TRBJ1-2; D call uncertain. Germline CDR1 and CDR2: SQVTM and ANQGSEA. The CDR3 is 12 residues long. Trimming left V 4 bases short and J 11 bases short, with 17 bases between. CDR3 loop: CSVVSPGNYYTF. The CDR3, as DNA: TGCAGCGTTGTGAGTCCGGGAAACTATTACACCTTC. The full variable domain, in which reference TRBV29-1 and TRBJ1-2 provide the parts outside the CDR3, is SAVISQKPSRDICQRGTSLTIQCQVDSQVTMMFWYRQQPGQSLTLIATANQGSEATYESGFVIDKFPISRPNLTFSTLTVSNMSPEDSSIYLCSVVSPGNYYTFGSGTRLTVV.

This clone was picked up a small number of times. The chain couples TRBV5-1 to TRBJ2-4; a possible D gene is TRBD1 (6 bases). Germline assignment: CDR1 SGHRS and CDR2 YFSETQ. The V gene lost 0 bases and the J gene lost 6 bases, with 16 bases spanning the gap. This CDR3 is built from 16 residues. The CDR3 nucleotides read TGCGCCAGCAGCTTGGGCAGACAGGACGGAGGAAACATTCAGTACTTC. It encodes CASSLGRQDGGNIQYF.

This clone was counted once. This chain connects TRBV2 to TRBJ1-2, with 9 bases aligning to TRBD1. CDR1 is SNHLY and CDR2 is FYNNEI in the germline V gene. V lost 2 bases and J lost 4; bases outside the gene matches: 8. CDR3 length equals 16 residues. CDR3 amino acids: CASSEPRPGQGYGYTF. In DNA form, the CDR3 reads TGTGCCAGCAGTGAACCAAGACCGGGACAGGGCTATGGCTACACCTTC.

The V and J genes are TRBV29-1 and TRBJ2-3; D possibly corresponds to TRBD1 (5 bases). V lost 1 base to trimming and J lost 3 bases, with 14 bases between them. CDR1 is SQVTM and CDR2 is ANQGSEA in the germline V gene. The CDR3 totals 15 residues. The CDR3 sequence is CSVEGGHPRTDTQYF. Here the CDR3 DNA reads TGCAGCGTTGAAGGCGGACACCCTAGGACAGATACGCAGTATTTT.

This chain joins TRBV4-2 and TRBJ1-2, with D possibly matching TRBD1 (5 bases). Trimming pared 4 bases from V and 6 bases from J, leaving 9 bases between. This CDR3 spans 12 amino acids. Germline V lookup: CDR1 LGHNA, CDR2 YNFKEQ. CDR3 sequence (DNA): TGTGCCAGCAGCCGAGAGACAGATGGCTACACCTTC. The encoded protein is CASSRETDGYTF.

This chain uses TRBV6-5 with TRBJ1-1; the match to TRBD1 covers 7 bases. V trimming: 10 bases; J trimming: 5 bases; junction bases outside the gene matches: 4. CDR1 is MNHEY and CDR2 is SVGAGI in the germline V gene. The CDR3 is 11 amino acids. The CDR3 coding sequence is TGTGCCACCAAACAGGGGACTGAAGCTTTCTTT. Protein product: CATKQGTEAFF.

The count of this clone is one. The chain is built from TRBV3-1 (or the pseudogene TRBV3-2) and TRBJ2-7; D is possibly TRBD1 (6 bases). The ends were cut back, 3 bases at V and 2 bases at J, with 11 bases in the middle. Per the germline V gene, CDR1 is LGHDT and CDR2 is YNNKEL (reference sequence). The CDR3 length is 14 residues. CDR3 sequence reads: CASSQGAGAYEQYF. The CDR3 bases are TGTGCCAGCAGCCAGGGGGCAGGGGCCTACGAGCAGTACTTC.

As DNA, the CDR3 is TGTGCCATCAGCCGTGACCAGGGCAATGAAAAACTGTTTTTT. This sequence encodes CAISRDQGNEKLFF. The rearrangement joins TRBV10-3 to TRBJ1-4; tentative D call: TRBD1 (5 bases). V was pared by 6 bases and J by 5 bases, with 13 bases between. Germline V gene data show CDR1 as ENHRY and CDR2 as SYGVKD. The CDR3 has 14 residues.